The 5 T cell receptor beta chains presented below share a single source sample, sequenced in a study of shared clonotypes between healthy human individuals. Here immunoSEQ multiplex PCR was the method, and the copy in TCRdb shows in-frame clones only, minus some. The sample has more than 2,000,000 clones, more than 90% seen once. The sample consisted of naive CD4+ T cells sorted from blood. Stated subset: CD45RA+ positively selected. All receptors derive from a man younger than 30 in good health.

This rearrangement joins TRBV6-1 to TRBJ1-1, with 7 nucleotides matching TRBD1. The CDR3 contains 14 residues. Germline trimming cut 6 bases from V and 0 bases from J; bases unmatched to any gene: 4. Per germline, CDR1 MNHNS and CDR2 SASEGT. The DNA of the CDR3 is TGTGCCAGCAGATCGGGACAGATGAACACTGAAGCTTTCTTT. Translating gives CASRSGQMNTEAFF.

The chain recombines TRBV11-2 with TRBJ1-1; TRBD1 is a possible D gene (5 bases). In germline, CDR1 is SGHAT, CDR2 FQNNGV. The V and J ends lost 2 bases and 6 bases respectively, with 13 bases between them. The length of the CDR3 is 14 residues. The CDR3 loop is CASSLTGTASEAFF. Written as DNA, the CDR3 is TGTGCCAGCAGCTTAACCGGGACGGCCTCTGAAGCTTTCTTT.

The chain carries TRBV7-2 and TRBJ2-7; D is tentatively TRBD1 or TRBD2 (5 bases each). Germline CDR1 SGHTA, CDR2 FQGNSA. V was shortened by 2 bases and J by 2 bases, with 13 bases between the two germline ends. The CDR3 covers 15 residues. CDR3 bases: TGTGCCAGCAGCTTACGAGGGACCGAGCCCTACGAGCAGTACTTC. Protein sequence: CASSLRGTEPYEQYF.

V is TRBV5-1 and J is TRBJ2-7; the match to TRBD1 covers 10 bases. The CDR3 has 15 residues. The J segment lost 3 bases and the V segment lost 0 bases, leaving 3 bases of the junction unmatched. Looked up from germline, CDR1 is SGHRS and CDR2 is YFSETQ. The CDR3 bases are TGCGCCAGCAGCTTGGTGACAGGGGGCGTCTACGAGCAGTACTTC. It yields the protein CASSLVTGGVYEQYF.

The rearrangement links TRBV30 to TRBJ1-2, with 9 bases identical to TRBD1. The V segment lost 3 bases and the J segment 4 bases; nucleotides outside the gene matches: 9. This CDR3 has 15 amino acids. Germline lookup yields CDR1 GTSNPN and CDR2 SVGIG (reference sequence). The CDR3 DNA reads TGTGCCTGGAGCCAGGGACAGGGAAGTGGCTATGGCTACACCTTC. Translation: CAWSQGQGSGYGYTF.